The rows below give T cell receptor beta chains drawn from one sample of a study of cytomegalovirus exposure and HLA in healthy donors. Only in-frame clones appear in the TCRdb table, and some are missing; sequencing was by immunoSEQ multiplex PCR. The sample holds approximately 110,000 clones; under 70% are singletons and the top ten take roughly 8.4%. The sequenced material came from PBMCs. The receptors were sampled from a young man in good health and CMV-seropositive. Each CDR3 is given with its conserved first and last residue. D genes are given only for firm matches. Only some rows state a clone size, as once, few, many or a class for expanded clones.

>TRBV18|NA|TRBJ1-4|few
TGTGCCAGCTCACCAGAGGGTATAACTAATGAAAAACTGTTTTTT
CASSPEGITNEKLFF
>TRBV11-2|TRBD1|TRBJ1-1|NA
TGTGCCAGCAGCTCCATCCCGACAGGGGGCGCGGGCAACACTGAAGCTTTCTTT
CASSSIPTGGAGNTEAFF
>TRBV19|TRBD2|TRBJ2-1|NA
TGTGCCAGTAGTATGAATGGCGGGAGCCTCAATGAGCAGTTCTTC
CASSMNGGSLNEQFF
>TRBV9|NA|TRBJ2-7|NA
TGTGCCAGCAGCGCCCGACAGGGACTGACCTACGAGCAGTACTTC
CASSARQGLTYEQYF
>TRBV6-1|TRBD1|TRBJ1-1|once
TGTGCCAGCTTCGGGACAGCGAACACTGAAGCTTTCTTT
CASFGTANTEAFF
>TRBV5-6|TRBD2|TRBJ2-5|NA
TGTGCCAGCAGCTTGGATAGCGGGGGGTTCGAGACCCAGTACTTC
CASSLDSGGFETQYF
>TRBV5-5|NA|TRBJ2-7|NA
TGTGCCAGCAGCTTGCGGCAGGGCTCCTACGAGCAGTACTTC
CASSLRQGSYEQYF
>TRBV10-3|TRBD2|TRBJ2-3|NA
TGTGCCATCAGTGACCCGGGGGCTAGCGGGAGGTGGCTCGAAGATACGCAGTATTTT
CAISDPGASGRWLEDTQYF
>TRBV5-6|TRBD1|TRBJ1-3|NA
TGTGCCAGCAGCCCACGGACAGGCATCTCTGGAAACACCATATATTTT
CASSPRTGISGNTIYF
>TRBV30|TRBD1|TRBJ1-3|NA
TGTGCCTGGAAACTTGGACAGGGTGGTGACCCCATATATTTT
CAWKLGQGGDPIYF
>TRBV4-3|NA|TRBJ1-1|NA
TGCGCCAGCAGCCAAGCAGGGAACACTGAAGCTTTCTTT
CASSQAGNTEAFF
>TRBV5-4|NA|TRBJ2-2|NA
TGTGCCAGTACTAGGGATAGCACCGGGGAGCTGTTTTTT
CASTRDSTGELFF
>TRBV10-1|TRBD1|TRBJ1-5|NA
TGCGCCAGCAGTGAGTGGGAGGGGACAGGGAACGGGTTCCGGGATCAGCCCCAGCATTTT
CASSEWEGTGNGFRDQPQHF
>TRBV19|TRBD1|TRBJ1-2|NA
TGTGCCAGTAGTTCCCGACAGGGCTTCACCTTC
CASSSRQGFTF
>TRBV10-3|TRBD2|TRBJ2-1|NA
TGTGCCATCAGCGCCTCCCGCGAGGGAGGGGATAATTTTGACAATGAGCAGTTCTTC
CAISASREGGDNFDNEQFF
>TRBV7-9|TRBD1|TRBJ1-1|NA
TGTGCCAGCACTTCACAGGGGGAGGTGAACACTGAAGCTTTCTTT
CASTSQGEVNTEAFF
>TRBV7-6|TRBD2|TRBJ2-1|NA
TGTGCCAGCAGCTTGGCGGCTAGCGGGGGGGCAAATGAGCAGTTCTTC
CASSLAASGGANEQFF
>TRBV5-1|TRBD1|TRBJ1-2|once
TGCGCCAGCAGCTTAGGACAGGGTGGGAAATATGGCTACACCTTC
CASSLGQGGKYGYTF
>TRBV7-8|NA|TRBJ1-4|NA
TGTGCCAGCAGCTTAGGATCGGAGGCAGGGGTAGGAGAAAAACTGTTTTTT
CASSLGSEAGVGEKLFF
>TRBV6-1|NA|TRBJ1-6|NA
TGTGCCAGCAGTGAGCGACAGTATAATTCACCCCTCCACTTT
CASSERQYNSPLHF
>TRBV27|NA|TRBJ1-5|NA
TGTGCCAGCAGTTTAAACGCAGGGCCCCAGCATTTT
CASSLNAGPQHF
>TRBV7-9|NA|TRBJ2-1|NA
TGTGCCAGCAGCTTGGGAGGACCCAATGAGCAGTTCTTC
CASSLGGPNEQFF
>TRBV7-2|NA|TRBJ2-1|NA
TGTGCCAGCAGCTTGGCGGGACTCAATGAGCAGTTCTTC
CASSLAGLNEQFF
>TRBV29-1|NA|TRBJ2-1|NA
TGCAGTAGTACGAGCTCCTACAATGAGCAGTTCTTC
CSSTSSYNEQFF
>TRBV6-1|NA|TRBJ2-2|once
TGTGCCAGCAGTGATTTAGGGCAGGGGAACACCGGGGAGCTGTTTTTT
CASSDLGQGNTGELFF
>TRBV19|NA|TRBJ1-4|NA
TGTGCCAGTAGGTCCGCCGGGAGGGTTGAAAAACTGTTTTTT
CASRSAGRVEKLFF
>TRBV28|NA|TRBJ2-3|NA
TGTGCCAGCAGTTCCTCCCACCTCAGGAGGGGTGTAGCGAGAGCCAACACAGATACGCAGTATTTT
CASSSSHLRRGVARANTDTQYF
>TRBV6-1|NA|TRBJ1-4|few
TGTGCCAGCAGTGTGGGGGCAGGGGAAAAACTGTTTTTT
CASSVGAGEKLFF
>TRBV29-1|TRBD1|TRBJ1-2|few
TGCAGCGTTGGTAGAAGCAGGGGGTATGGCTACACCTTC
CSVGRSRGYGYTF
>TRBV25-1|TRBD1|TRBJ1-2|NA
TGTGCCAGCAGTGGAGGTAGGGGGCACTATGGCTACACCTTC
CASSGGRGHYGYTF
>TRBV5-4|NA|TRBJ1-2|few
TGTGCCAGCAGCTTGTTTTATGAGAACTATGGCTACACCTTC
CASSLFYENYGYTF
>TRBV5-4|NA|TRBJ1-5|few
TGTGCCAGCAGCTCCCCAGATCAGCCCCAGCATTTT
CASSSPDQPQHF
>TRBV14|NA|TRBJ2-7|once
TGTGCCAGCAGCCCGGACAGATACGAGCAGTACTTC
CASSPDRYEQYF
>TRBV18|NA|TRBJ2-3|NA
TGTGCCAGCTCACCGACTCGACAGGCCACAGATACGCAGTATTTT
CASSPTRQATDTQYF
>TRBV19|NA|TRBJ1-2|NA
TGTGCCAGTACCCCGCCCCGGGGGGCAGGATATGGCTACACCTTC
CASTPPRGAGYGYTF
>TRBV18|NA|TRBJ1-1|NA
TGTGCCAGCTCACCAGGGCAGGGTACTGAAGCTTTCTTT
CASSPGQGTEAFF
>TRBV12-5|NA|TRBJ1-6|NA
TGTGCTAGTGGGGTTGGGGGCCGGAGGTCACCCCTCCACTTT
CASGVGGRRSPLHF
>TRBV6-1|TRBD1|TRBJ1-1|NA
TGTGCCGGCCAAGACAGGGGCAACACTGAAGCTTTCTTT
CAGQDRGNTEAFF
>TRBV27|TRBD2|TRBJ2-2|NA
TGTGCCAGCACCCCTAGGGTTCTAGCGGGAGTCGGGGGCGGGGAGCTGTTTTTT
CASTPRVLAGVGGGELFF
>TRBV14|NA|TRBJ1-3|NA
TGTGCCAGCAGTCAAGGGCAGTCTGGAAACACCATATATTTT
CASSQGQSGNTIYF
>TRBV5-4|NA|TRBJ2-2|few
TGTGCCAGCAGCCTTCAGACACCCACCGGGGAGCTGTTTTTT
CASSLQTPTGELFF
>TRBV6-5|NA|TRBJ1-5|NA
TGTGCCAGCGCGAGTGTTGAGGTGCGACAGCCCCAGCATTTT
CASASVEVRQPQHF
>TRBV7-3|NA|TRBJ1-2|NA
TGTGCCAGCAGCTCCCAGGGGCTCGGCTACACCTTC
CASSSQGLGYTF
>TRBV10-3|NA|TRBJ1-3|NA
TGTGCCATCAGTGAGTCGAGTGTCCTCTCTGGAAACACCATATATTTT
CAISESSVLSGNTIYF
>TRBV7-3|TRBD2|TRBJ2-2|NA
TGTGCCAGCAGCCCTGAAGGACTAGCGGGAAAAAACACCGGGGAGCTGTTTTTT
CASSPEGLAGKNTGELFF
>TRBV5-1|NA|TRBJ2-1|NA
TGCGCCAGCAGCTTGGCCCTTAACAATGAGCAGTTCTTC
CASSLALNNEQFF
>TRBV5-1|TRBD2|TRBJ2-3|NA
TGCGCCAGCAGCTGGTCCGGGACTAGCGCAGATACGCAGTATTTT
CASSWSGTSADTQYF
>TRBV9|NA|TRBJ1-2|NA
TGTGCCAGCAAGGACATCCACTACACCTTC
CASKDIHYTF
>TRBV6-4|NA|TRBJ1-1|NA
TGTGCCAGCAGTGTGGGCAGGGGGAACACTGAAGCTTTCTTT
CASSVGRGNTEAFF
>TRBV7-9|NA|TRBJ1-4|few
TGTGCCAGCAGCTGGGGGCGAGGGATGAATGAAAAACTGTTTTTT
CASSWGRGMNEKLFF
>TRBV21-1|NA|TRBJ2-3|NA
TGTGCCAGCAGCACGAGGACTAGCGGATTCACAGATACGCAGTATTTT
CASSTRTSGFTDTQYF
>TRBV5-4|NA|TRBJ1-5|NA
TGTGCCAGCAGCTTGGAAGGGGATAGCAATCAGCCCCAGCATTTT
CASSLEGDSNQPQHF
>TRBV29-1|TRBD1|TRBJ1-1|NA
TGCAGCGTTTCGACAGGGGCCGGGAACACTGAAGCTTTCTTT
CSVSTGAGNTEAFF
>TRBV30|NA|TRBJ2-3|NA
TGTGCCTGGAGTGTAGGATATCGGGGGACGCAGTATTTT
CAWSVGYRGTQYF
>TRBV6-1|NA|TRBJ1-2|NA
TGTGCCAGCAGTGAGGTATCAGGAAGCTATGGCTACACCTTC
CASSEVSGSYGYTF
>TRBV9|NA|TRBJ2-1|NA
TGTGCCAGCAGCCCCCTTTTACGGGGGAAGAGCTCCTACAATGAGCAGTTCTTC
CASSPLLRGKSSYNEQFF
>TRBV7-9|TRBD2|TRBJ2-5|NA
TGTGCCAGCAGCTTCGGGGGGGGGAAAGAGACCCAGTACTTC
CASSFGGGKETQYF